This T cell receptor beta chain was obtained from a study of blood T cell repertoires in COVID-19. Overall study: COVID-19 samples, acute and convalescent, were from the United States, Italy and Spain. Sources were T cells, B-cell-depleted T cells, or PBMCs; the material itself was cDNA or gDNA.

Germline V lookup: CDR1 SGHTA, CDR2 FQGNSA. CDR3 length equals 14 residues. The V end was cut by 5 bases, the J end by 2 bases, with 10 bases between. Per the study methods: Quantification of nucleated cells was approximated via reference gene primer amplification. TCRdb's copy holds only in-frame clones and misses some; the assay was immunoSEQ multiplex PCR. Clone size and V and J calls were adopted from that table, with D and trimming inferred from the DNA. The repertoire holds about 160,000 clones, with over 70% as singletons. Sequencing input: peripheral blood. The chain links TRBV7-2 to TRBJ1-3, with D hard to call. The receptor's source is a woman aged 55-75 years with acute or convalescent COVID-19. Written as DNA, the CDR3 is TGTGCCAGCAGCCCAACAACCGCTGGAAACACCATATATTTT. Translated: CASSPTTAGNTIYF.